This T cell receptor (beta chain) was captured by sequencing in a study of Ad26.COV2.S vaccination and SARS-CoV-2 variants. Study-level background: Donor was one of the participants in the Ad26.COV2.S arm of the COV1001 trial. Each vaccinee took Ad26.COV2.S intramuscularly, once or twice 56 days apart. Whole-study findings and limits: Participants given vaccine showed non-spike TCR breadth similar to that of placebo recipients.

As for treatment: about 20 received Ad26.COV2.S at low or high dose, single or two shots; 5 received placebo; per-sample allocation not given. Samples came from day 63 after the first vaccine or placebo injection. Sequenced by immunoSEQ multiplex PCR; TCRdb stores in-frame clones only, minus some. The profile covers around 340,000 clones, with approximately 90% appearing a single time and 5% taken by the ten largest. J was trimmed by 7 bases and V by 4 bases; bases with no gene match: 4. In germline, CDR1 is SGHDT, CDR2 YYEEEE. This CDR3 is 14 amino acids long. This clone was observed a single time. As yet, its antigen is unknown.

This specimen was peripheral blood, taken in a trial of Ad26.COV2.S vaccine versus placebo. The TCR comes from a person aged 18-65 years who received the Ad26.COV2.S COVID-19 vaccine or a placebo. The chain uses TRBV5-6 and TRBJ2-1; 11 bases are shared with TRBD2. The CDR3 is CASSPGLAENEQFF. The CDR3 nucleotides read TGTGCCAGCAGCCCGGGACTAGCGGAAAATGAGCAGTTCTTC.